In its sample, the clone carrying this TCR beta chain was seen a few times. What it binds is unknown. Treatment defined: approximately 9-day PBMC culture with coronavirus spike peptide pools or control peptides (ViraFEST assay). J was trimmed by 5 bases and V by 6 bases; bases with no gene match: 8. Germline lookup yields CDR1 DFQATT and CDR2 SNEGSKA (reference sequence). CDR3 length equals 14 residues. These data belong to a study of vaccination and CD4 T cells after COVID-19. Turning to the study itself: Median time from second vaccine dose to sampling was over 55 days (14 to 241).

Sequencing of the DNA from cultured CD4+ T cells was carried out with the Oncomine TCR Beta short-read assay. TCRdb ran MiXCR on the PCR reads and lists one entry per CDR3 protein. The data hold 17,000 or so distinct CDR3 sequences, with about a third observed a single time. The sequencing sample was made of cultured CD4+ T cells from blood. The gene calls are TRBV20-1 and TRBJ2-5; 11 positions agree with TRBD2. This receptor was identified in a human donor with COVID-19. In DNA, the CDR3 is TGCAGTGCCATTAGCGGGGGGGCCGATGAGACCCAGTACTTC. Protein sequence: CSAISGGADETQYF.